These T cell receptor beta chains were read from a single sample in a study of cytomegalovirus exposure and HLA in healthy donors. TCRdb keeps only in-frame clones here, not all; method: immunoSEQ multiplex PCR. The sample holds about 220,000 clones, about four fifths seen once. The specimen sequenced was PBMCs. These receptors came from a woman aged 40 to 50 in good health and CMV-seropositive. Both conserved end residues are part of each CDR3. A D gene is named only where the DNA matches it firmly. Size is stated for part of the rows, as once, few or many counts, or as a class when the clone is expanded.

V	J	size	D	DNA	CDR3
TRBV9	TRBJ1-2	NA	NA	TGTGCCAGCAGCGGCCACCGGGACACCTATGGCTACACCTTC	CASSGHRDTYGYTF
TRBV18	TRBJ2-2	NA	TRBD1	TGTGCCAGCTCACCGGCCGGGACAGGGAACACCGGGGAGCTGTTTTTT	CASSPAGTGNTGELFF
TRBV2	TRBJ2-3	NA	NA	TGTGCCAGCAGTGTTGCCCGTTCTGAGGGCACAGATACGCAGTATTTT	CASSVARSEGTDTQYF
TRBV30	TRBJ2-5	few	NA	TGTGCCTGGAATCCAAGAAGGGGGAAAGAGACCCAGTACTTC	CAWNPRRGKETQYF
TRBV28	TRBJ2-3	NA	TRBD2	TGTGCCAGCAGTTTAGTGGGTGGCGGGGGGATAAAGACAGATACGCAGTATTTT	CASSLVGGGGIKTDTQYF
TRBV10-3	TRBJ1-1	NA	TRBD1	TGTGCCATCAGTGAAGGACAGGGGATCACTGAAGCTTTCTTT	CAISEGQGITEAFF
TRBV5-4	TRBJ2-7	NA	TRBD2	TGTGCCAGCAGCTCCGGGACTAGAGACCCTGTGGGCGAGCAGTACTTC	CASSSGTRDPVGEQYF
TRBV11-3	TRBJ1-2	few	TRBD1	TGTGCCAGCAGCTCTATTTTCTCGGGGACAGACTATGGCTACACCTTC	CASSSIFSGTDYGYTF
TRBV4-3	TRBJ2-2	few	NA	TGCGCCAGCAGCCAAGAGGCAGGGAAGACCGGGGAGCTGTTTTTT	CASSQEAGKTGELFF
TRBV10-3	TRBJ2-5	once	TRBD1	TGTGCCATCAGTGGACAGGGGGCGTATGAGACCCAGTACTTC	CAISGQGAYETQYF
TRBV27	TRBJ1-4	once	NA	TGTGCCAGCAGTTTCTCTTGGGGTGGGGGGAGTGAAAAACTGTTTTTT	CASSFSWGGGSEKLFF
TRBV7-2	TRBJ1-5	NA	TRBD1	TGTGCCAGCAGCCCCAGGACAGGTAGAAGCAATCAGCCCCAGCATTTT	CASSPRTGRSNQPQHF
TRBV19	TRBJ2-2	NA	NA	TGTGCCAGTAGTGTGTCCGGGATGAGAGCGGGGGAGCTGTTTTTT	CASSVSGMRAGELFF
TRBV5-1	TRBJ1-2	NA	NA	TGCGCCAGCCGGGCCTGGGGCGGCTATGGCTACACCTTC	CASRAWGGYGYTF
TRBV7-2	TRBJ1-2	NA	NA	TGTGCCAGCAGCTTAACTAGGGAGAGCTACACCTTC	CASSLTRESYTF
TRBV7-3	TRBJ2-1	few	TRBD2	TGTGCCAGCAGTTCCCCAGCGGGAGGGGTCCATGAGCAGTTCTTC	CASSSPAGGVHEQFF
TRBV10-3	TRBJ1-5	NA	TRBD1	TGTGCCATCAGTACAGGGGAGGTTCAGCCCCAGCATTTT	CAISTGEVQPQHF
TRBV2	TRBJ2-3	NA	TRBD1	TGTGCCAGCAGGGGACAGATCACAGATACGCAGTATTTT	CASRGQITDTQYF
TRBV9	TRBJ2-7	NA	NA	TGTGCCAGCAGCGTAGGCGGGACCCGCTCCTACGAGCAGTACTTC	CASSVGGTRSYEQYF
TRBV4-2	TRBJ2-7	NA	NA	TGTGCCAGCAGCCAAGATCCAGGGCAGTTCCCCTACGAGCAGTACTTC	CASSQDPGQFPYEQYF
TRBV5-4	TRBJ1-2	NA	TRBD1	TGTGCCAGCAGCCTACCCGGGACAGGGAACTATGGCTACACCTTC	CASSLPGTGNYGYTF
TRBV5-1	TRBJ1-2	NA	NA	TGCGCCAGCAGCTTGGCCTCAGGGGTTGCCTATGGCTACACCTTC	CASSLASGVAYGYTF
TRBV27	TRBJ1-5	NA	TRBD1	TGTGCCAGCAGCCCGCGCAGGGGGAATCGGCCCCAGCATTTT	CASSPRRGNRPQHF
TRBV7-9	TRBJ2-7	NA	NA	TGTTCCAGCAGCTTATCGACCGACAGGCAGTACTTC	CSSSLSTDRQYF
TRBV6-1	TRBJ1-1	NA	NA	TGTGCCAGCAGGAGGCAGCCTAGGCCTGAAGCTGAAGCTTTCTTT	CASRRQPRPEAEAFF
TRBV12-5	TRBJ1-2	NA	TRBD1	TGTGCTAGTGGTTTGGTATTGGGACAGGGGTTCTATGGCTGCACCTTC	CASGLVLGQGFYGCTF
TRBV6-5	TRBJ1-3	NA	NA	TGTGCCAGCAGTTACTACGTCGGCTCTGGAAACACCATATATTTT	CASSYYVGSGNTIYF
TRBV5-4	TRBJ2-3	NA	TRBD1	TGTGCCAGCAGACCGGACAGGACCGGCACAGATACGCAGTATTTT	CASRPDRTGTDTQYF
TRBV15	TRBJ2-3	NA	TRBD2	TGTGCCACCAGCAGGGGGACTAGCTTTGGCACAGATACGCAGTATTTT	CATSRGTSFGTDTQYF
TRBV9	TRBJ2-1	NA	NA	TGTGCCAGCAGCTCAAGGGTGAGGAGGGGCCCCGAGGTCCCCTACAATGAGCAGTTCTTC	CASSSRVRRGPEVPYNEQFF
TRBV10-3	TRBJ2-2	NA	NA	TGTGCCACACAGGGCACCGGGGAGCTGTTTTTT	CATQGTGELFF
TRBV7-8	TRBJ2-7	NA	TRBD1	TGTGCCAGCAGCTTATGGACAGGTTCGGAATCCTACGAGCAGTACTTC	CASSLWTGSESYEQYF
TRBV14	TRBJ1-2	NA	NA	TGTGCCAGCAGCCAAGATCGGGGAGGGGTTGGCTACACCTTC	CASSQDRGGVGYTF
TRBV2	TRBJ2-7	NA	NA	TGTGCCAGCAGTCCGCTCGGGAGTATTTACGAGCAGTACTTC	CASSPLGSIYEQYF
TRBV19	TRBJ2-2	NA	TRBD2	TGTGCCAGTACCCCCTGGGGGGGGACCGGGGAGCTGTTTTTT	CASTPWGGTGELFF
TRBV5-1	TRBJ2-6	few	NA	TGCGCCAGCAGCTTGGGCGGAAACTCTGGGGCCAACGTCCTGACTTTC	CASSLGGNSGANVLTF
TRBV7-9	TRBJ2-5	NA	TRBD2	TGTGCCAGCAGCTTAGGTCGGTCGGGGAGGGCCGGAAAAGAGACCCAGTACTTC	CASSLGRSGRAGKETQYF
TRBV16	TRBJ1-5	NA	NA	TGTGCCAGCAGCCCAGTGACAGCTGTTAGCAATCAGCCCCAGCATTTT	CASSPVTAVSNQPQHF
TRBV7-3	TRBJ1-1	NA	NA	TGTGCCAGCAGCTCCTTGGGGGGGGAGACTGAAGCTTTCTTT	CASSSLGGETEAFF
TRBV6-6	TRBJ1-2	NA	NA	TGTGCCAGCAGTCCCCCCCTGGAGACGTATGGCTACACCTTC	CASSPPLETYGYTF
TRBV29-1	TRBJ2-1	few	NA	TGCAGCGTCGCACACTTGGGCTTGGGTTCTCAGCGGATTCGTAGAGACAATGAGCAGTTCTTC	CSVAHLGLGSQRIRRDNEQFF
TRBV30	TRBJ2-1	NA	NA	TGTGCCCAGCAGGACAGCTACAATGAGCAGTTCTTC	CAQQDSYNEQFF
TRBV6-1	TRBJ2-1	NA	TRBD2	TGTGCCAGCAGTAAGGCTAGCGGTTACAATGAGCAGTTCTTC	CASSKASGYNEQFF
TRBV11-2	TRBJ2-2	NA	TRBD1	TGTGCGGCCAGCTTAGGGACAGGGAGTGGCGCCGGGGAGCTGTTTTTT	CAASLGTGSGAGELFF
TRBV6-1	TRBJ2-3	NA	NA	TGTGCCAGCAGTCGTATAAGACAGAGCACAGATACGCAGTATTTT	CASSRIRQSTDTQYF
TRBV7-2	TRBJ2-7	NA	TRBD1	TGTGCCAGCAGCCCCGCCGGACAGGGATTAGGCGAGCAGTACTTC	CASSPAGQGLGEQYF
TRBV4-1	TRBJ2-1	few	NA	TGCGCCAGCAGCCAAGGTGGTAGCCGCCTGGAGCAGTTCTTC	CASSQGGSRLEQFF
TRBV27	TRBJ1-3	NA	TRBD1	TGTGCCAGCAGTCCGACTTTACGAAGGGGGCTAGCTGGAAACACCATATATTTT	CASSPTLRRGLAGNTIYF
TRBV30	TRBJ1-2	once	TRBD1	TGTGCCTTGCCGGGACAGGGTACTGACGGCTACACCTTC	CALPGQGTDGYTF
TRBV4-1	TRBJ1-5	NA	TRBD1	TGCGCCAGCAGCCATGTTACAGGGGACCTGAATAGCAATCAGCCCCAGCATTTT	CASSHVTGDLNSNQPQHF
TRBV6-5	TRBJ1-1	NA	TRBD1	TGTGCCAGCAATGCGGGACAGGGGAACACTGAAGCTTTCTTT	CASNAGQGNTEAFF
TRBV14	TRBJ2-7	NA	NA	TGTGCCAGCAGCCAAAGGGGAAGATTAGTCGACGAGCAGTACTTC	CASSQRGRLVDEQYF
TRBV7-3	TRBJ2-2	NA	TRBD2	TGTGCCAGCAGCCTCCGGGGGGTTGACGGGGAGCTGTTTTTT	CASSLRGVDGELFF